This TCR beta chain was found in a study of control samples from healthy donors and cancer patients. Only in-frame clones appear in the TCRdb table, and some are missing; sequencing was by immunoSEQ multiplex PCR. This table holds about 120,000 clones, around 92% found once. The length of the CDR3 is 14 residues. J lost 4 bases, V lost 8 bases, and 11 bases had no gene match. From germline, CDR1 is MDHEN and CDR2 SYDVKM. The source is a woman in her forties or fifties in good health. The chain uses TRBV28 and TRBJ2-7; 7 bases are shared with TRBD2. What was sequenced was blood. The CDR3 is CASENPGGGYEQYF. The DNA of the CDR3 is TGTGCCAGCGAAAATCCGGGGGGAGGTTACGAGCAGTACTTC.